This TCR beta chain was sequenced for a study of T cell changes during pregnancy in multiple sclerosis. Data came from immunoSEQ multiplex PCR; TCRdb stores just in-frame clones and leaves some out. This sample has 33,000 or so clones, with 90% to 95% found just once. The V and J ends lost 4 bases and 1 base, in that order; junction bases with no gene match: 3. Per germline, CDR1 SQVTM and CDR2 ANQGSEA. The CDR3 loop spans 13 amino acids. This specimen consisted of CD8+ T cells from peripheral blood mononuclear cells, obtained in the second trimester of pregnancy. This receptor was obtained from a female donor in good health, enrolled as a control in a pregnancy study. The V call is TRBV29-1, the J call TRBJ2-5; TRBD1 matches 7 bases. The CDR3 sequence is CSVGRDSQETQYF. CDR3 coding DNA: TGCAGCGTTGGCCGGGACAGCCAAGAGACCCAGTACTTC.